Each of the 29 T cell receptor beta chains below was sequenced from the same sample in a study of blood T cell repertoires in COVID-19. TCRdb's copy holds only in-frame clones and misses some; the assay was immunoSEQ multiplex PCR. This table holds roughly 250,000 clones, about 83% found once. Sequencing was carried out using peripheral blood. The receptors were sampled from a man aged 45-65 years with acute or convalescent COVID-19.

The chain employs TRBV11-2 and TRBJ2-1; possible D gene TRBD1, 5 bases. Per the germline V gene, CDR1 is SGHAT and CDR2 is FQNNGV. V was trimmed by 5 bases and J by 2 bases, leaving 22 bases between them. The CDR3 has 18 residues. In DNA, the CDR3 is TGTGCCAGCAGCATGGGTTGGGGTAGGACATTTCCCTACAATGAGCAGTTCTTC. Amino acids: CASSMGWGRTFPYNEQFF.

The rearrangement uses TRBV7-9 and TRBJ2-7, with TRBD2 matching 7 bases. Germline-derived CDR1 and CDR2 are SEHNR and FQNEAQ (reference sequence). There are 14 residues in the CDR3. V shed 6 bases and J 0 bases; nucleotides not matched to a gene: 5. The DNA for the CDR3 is TGTGCCAGCAGTCGGCGGGGGTTCTCCTACGAGCAGTACTTC. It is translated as CASSRRGFSYEQYF.

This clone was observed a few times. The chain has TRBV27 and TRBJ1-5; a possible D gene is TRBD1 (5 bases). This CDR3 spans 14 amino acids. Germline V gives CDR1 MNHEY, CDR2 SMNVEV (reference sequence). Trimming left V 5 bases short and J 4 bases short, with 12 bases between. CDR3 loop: CASSPRGENQPQHF. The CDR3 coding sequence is TGTGCCAGCAGTCCCCGGGGGGAGAATCAGCCCCAGCATTTT.

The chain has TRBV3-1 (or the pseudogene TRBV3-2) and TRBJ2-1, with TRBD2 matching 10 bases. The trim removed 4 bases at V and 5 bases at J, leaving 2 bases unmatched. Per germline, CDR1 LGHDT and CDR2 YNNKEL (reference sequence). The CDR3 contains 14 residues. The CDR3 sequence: CASSLGLADNEQFF. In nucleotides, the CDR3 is TGTGCCAGCAGCCTCGGACTAGCGGACAATGAGCAGTTCTTC.

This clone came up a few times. This CDR3 reads CSVVVTSGGTYEQYF. The CDR3, as DNA: TGCAGCGTTGTTGTTACTAGCGGGGGAACCTACGAGCAGTACTTC. The genes are TRBV29-1 and TRBJ2-7; 11 bases map to TRBD2. The CDR3 consists of 15 residues. Trimming cost V 4 bases and J 2 bases; bases outside gene matches: 7. Germline assignment: CDR1 SQVTM and CDR2 ANQGSEA.

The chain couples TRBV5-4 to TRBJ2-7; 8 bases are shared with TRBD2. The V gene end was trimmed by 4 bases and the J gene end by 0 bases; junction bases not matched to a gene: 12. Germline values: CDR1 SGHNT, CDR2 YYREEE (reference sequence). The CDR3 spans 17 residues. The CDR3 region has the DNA TGTGCCAGCAGCCTGGCCACACCAAGCGGGAGCTCCTACGAGCAGTACTTC. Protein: CASSLATPSGSSYEQYF.

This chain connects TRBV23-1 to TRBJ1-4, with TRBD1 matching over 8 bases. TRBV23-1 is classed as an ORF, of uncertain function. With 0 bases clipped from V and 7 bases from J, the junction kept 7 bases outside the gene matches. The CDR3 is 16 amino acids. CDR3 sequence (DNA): TGCGCCAGCAGTCAATCCCGGACAGGGCCGCGTGAAAAACTGTTTTTT. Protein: CASSQSRTGPREKLFF.

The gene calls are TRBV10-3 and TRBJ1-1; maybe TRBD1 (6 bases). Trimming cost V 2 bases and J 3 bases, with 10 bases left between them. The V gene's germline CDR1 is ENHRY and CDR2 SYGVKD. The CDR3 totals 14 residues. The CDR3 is CAISERGGDTEAFF. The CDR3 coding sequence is TGTGCCATCAGTGAGAGGGGGGGGGACACTGAAGCTTTCTTT.

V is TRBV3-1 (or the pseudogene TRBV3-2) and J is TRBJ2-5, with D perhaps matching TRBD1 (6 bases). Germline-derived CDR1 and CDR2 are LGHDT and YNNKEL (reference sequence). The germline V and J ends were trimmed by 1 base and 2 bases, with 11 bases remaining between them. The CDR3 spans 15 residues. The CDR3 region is CASSQVTGDQETQYF. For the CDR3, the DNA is TGTGCCAGCAGCCAAGTGACAGGTGATCAAGAGACCCAGTACTTC.

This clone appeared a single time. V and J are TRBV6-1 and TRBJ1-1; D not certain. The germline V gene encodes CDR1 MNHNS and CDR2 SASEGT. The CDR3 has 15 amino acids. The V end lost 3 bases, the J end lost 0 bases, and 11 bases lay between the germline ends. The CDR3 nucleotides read TGTGCCAGCAGTGATGAGGGCGGCCTGAACACTGAAGCTTTCTTT. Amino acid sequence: CASSDEGGLNTEAFF.

In DNA, the CDR3 is TGTGCCAGTAGACCGGGACAGGGGTTTTACGAGCAGTACTTC. Residues: CASRPGQGFYEQYF. The rearrangement links TRBV19 to TRBJ2-7; 10 nucleotides line up with TRBD1. CDR1 is LNHDA, CDR2 SQIVND, per germline (reference sequence). The V segment lost 6 bases and the J segment 4 bases; nucleotides outside the gene matches: 6. This CDR3 contains 14 residues.

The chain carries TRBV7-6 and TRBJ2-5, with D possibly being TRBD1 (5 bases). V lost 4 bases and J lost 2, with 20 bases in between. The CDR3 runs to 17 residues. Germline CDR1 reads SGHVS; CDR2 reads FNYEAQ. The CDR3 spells CASSWSQARGFQETQYF. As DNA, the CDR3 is TGTGCCAGCAGCTGGAGCCAGGCAAGGGGATTTCAAGAGACCCAGTACTTC.

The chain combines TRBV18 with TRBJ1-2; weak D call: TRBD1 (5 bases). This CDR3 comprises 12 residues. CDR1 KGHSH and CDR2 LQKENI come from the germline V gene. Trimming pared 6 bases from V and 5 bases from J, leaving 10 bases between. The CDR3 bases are TGTGCCAGCTCCGACAGCTTATATGGCTACACCTTC. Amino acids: CASSDSLYGYTF.

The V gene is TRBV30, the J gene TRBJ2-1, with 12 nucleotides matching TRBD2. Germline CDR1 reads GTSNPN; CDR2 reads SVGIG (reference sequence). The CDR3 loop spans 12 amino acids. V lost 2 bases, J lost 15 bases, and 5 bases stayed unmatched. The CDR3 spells CAWSRLAGAWFF. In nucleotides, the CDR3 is TGTGCCTGGAGTAGACTAGCGGGAGCATGGTTCTTC.

The CDR3 bases are TGTGCCAGCAGCGTCCTTTCCTACGAGCAGTACTTC. Residues: CASSVLSYEQYF. The chain joins TRBV9 to TRBJ2-7; D uncertain. The V gene lost 2 bases and the J gene lost 1 base, with 4 bases spanning the gap. CDR3 length: 12 amino acids. In germline, CDR1 is SGDLS, CDR2 YYNGEE.

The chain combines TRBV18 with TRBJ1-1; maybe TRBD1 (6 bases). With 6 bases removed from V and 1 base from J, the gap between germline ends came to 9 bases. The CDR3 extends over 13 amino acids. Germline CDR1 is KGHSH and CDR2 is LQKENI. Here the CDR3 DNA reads TGTGCCAGCTCCGGGACAAGGAACACTGAAGCTTTCTTT. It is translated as CASSGTRNTEAFF.

The DNA for the CDR3 is TGTGCCTGGAGTATCTGGCGGGAGTTAGAATACGAGCAGTACTTC. Translated, it gives CAWSIWRELEYEQYF. This rearrangement joins TRBV30 to TRBJ2-7; 7 bases match TRBD2. Germline CDR1 GTSNPN, CDR2 SVGIG (reference sequence). The CDR3 has 15 residues. V shed 2 bases, J shed 4 bases, and the junction held 11 bases outside the gene matches.

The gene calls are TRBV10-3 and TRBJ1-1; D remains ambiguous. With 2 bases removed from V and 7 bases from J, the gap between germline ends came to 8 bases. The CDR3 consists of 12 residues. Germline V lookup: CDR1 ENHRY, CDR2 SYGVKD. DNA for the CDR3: TGTGCCATCAGTGAGCGAGGATTTGAAGCTTTCTTT. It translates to CAISERGFEAFF.

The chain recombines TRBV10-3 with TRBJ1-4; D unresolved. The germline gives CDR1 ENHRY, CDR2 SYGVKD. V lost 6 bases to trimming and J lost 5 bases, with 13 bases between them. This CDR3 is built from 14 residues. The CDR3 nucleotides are TGTGCCATCAGCGAGCGGACTCAAAATGAAAAACTGTTTTTT. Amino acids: CAISERTQNEKLFF.

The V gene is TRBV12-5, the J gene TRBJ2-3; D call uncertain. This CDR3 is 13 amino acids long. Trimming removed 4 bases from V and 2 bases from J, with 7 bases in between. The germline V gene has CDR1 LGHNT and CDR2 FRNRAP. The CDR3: CASGSSNTDTQYF. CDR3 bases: TGTGCTAGTGGTTCGTCTAACACAGATACGCAGTATTTT.

CDR3 nucleotides: TGTGCCAGCAGCTTAGGTGGGACTAGCGGGAGAAGTGAGCAGTTCTTC. Translated, it gives CASSLGGTSGRSEQFF. The gene calls are TRBV7-9 and TRBJ2-1; TRBD2 matches 14 bases. This CDR3 has 16 residues. The V gene's germline CDR1 is SEHNR and CDR2 FQNEAQ (reference sequence). The V gene end was trimmed by 1 base and the J gene end by 9 bases; junction bases not matched to a gene: 5.

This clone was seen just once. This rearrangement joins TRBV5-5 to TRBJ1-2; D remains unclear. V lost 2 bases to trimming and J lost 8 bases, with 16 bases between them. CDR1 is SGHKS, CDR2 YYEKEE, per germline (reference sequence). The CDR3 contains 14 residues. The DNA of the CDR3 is TGTGCCAGCAGCTTCCCGGAGGGTGCGATCGGCTACACCTTC. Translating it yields CASSFPEGAIGYTF.

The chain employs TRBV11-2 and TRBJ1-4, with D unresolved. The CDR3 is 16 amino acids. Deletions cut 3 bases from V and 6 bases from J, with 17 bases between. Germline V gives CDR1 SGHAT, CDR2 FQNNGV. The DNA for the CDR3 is TGTGCCAGCAGCTTTGGTATAGCGGAGGTGGATGAAAAACTGTTTTTT. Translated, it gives CASSFGIAEVDEKLFF.

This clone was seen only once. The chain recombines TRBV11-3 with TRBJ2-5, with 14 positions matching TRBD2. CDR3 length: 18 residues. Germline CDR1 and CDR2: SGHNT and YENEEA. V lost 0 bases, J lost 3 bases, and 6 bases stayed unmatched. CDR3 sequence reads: CASSLEFGTSGSKETQYF. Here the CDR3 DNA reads TGTGCCAGCAGCTTAGAGTTCGGGACTAGCGGGAGTAAAGAGACCCAGTACTTC.

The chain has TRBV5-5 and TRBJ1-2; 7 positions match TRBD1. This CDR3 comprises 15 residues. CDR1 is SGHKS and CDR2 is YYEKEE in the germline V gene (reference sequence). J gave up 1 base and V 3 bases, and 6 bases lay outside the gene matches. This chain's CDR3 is CASSSRTGFNYGYTF. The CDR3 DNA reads TGTGCCAGCAGCTCGCGGACAGGCTTTAACTATGGCTACACCTTC.

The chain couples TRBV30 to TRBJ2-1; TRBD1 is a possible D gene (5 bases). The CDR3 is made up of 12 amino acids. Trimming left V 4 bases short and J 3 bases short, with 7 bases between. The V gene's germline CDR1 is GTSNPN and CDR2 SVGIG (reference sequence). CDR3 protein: CAWKQDYNEQFF. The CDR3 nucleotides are TGTGCCTGGAAACAGGACTACAATGAGCAGTTCTTC.

The CDR3 nucleotides read TGTGCCACCAGTGAGCGAACTAGCGGGAGAATTATAGAGACCCAGTACTTC. It yields the protein CATSERTSGRIIETQYF. The V and J genes are TRBV24-1 and TRBJ2-5; 11 bases match TRBD2. The CDR3 covers 17 residues. The ends lost 4 bases at V and 4 bases at J; junction bases unmatched: 10. In germline, CDR1 is KGHDR, CDR2 SFDVKD.

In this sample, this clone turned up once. Here the CDR3 DNA reads TGTGCCAGCAGCTCGTCTAGGGACAGCAACACTGAAGCTTTCTTT. This sequence encodes CASSSSRDSNTEAFF. The gene calls are TRBV7-3 and TRBJ1-1; TRBD1 matches at 7 bases. CDR1 is SGHTA, CDR2 FQGTGA, per germline. V was clipped by 4 bases and J by 2 bases; unmatched bases: 7. The CDR3 extends over 15 amino acids.

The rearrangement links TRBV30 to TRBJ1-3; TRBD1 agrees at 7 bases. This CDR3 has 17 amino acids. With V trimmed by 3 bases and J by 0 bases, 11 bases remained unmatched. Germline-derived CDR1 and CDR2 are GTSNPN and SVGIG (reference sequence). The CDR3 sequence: CAWSPGGQSFSGNTIYF. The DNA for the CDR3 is TGTGCCTGGAGCCCCGGGGGACAGTCCTTCTCTGGAAACACCATATATTTT.